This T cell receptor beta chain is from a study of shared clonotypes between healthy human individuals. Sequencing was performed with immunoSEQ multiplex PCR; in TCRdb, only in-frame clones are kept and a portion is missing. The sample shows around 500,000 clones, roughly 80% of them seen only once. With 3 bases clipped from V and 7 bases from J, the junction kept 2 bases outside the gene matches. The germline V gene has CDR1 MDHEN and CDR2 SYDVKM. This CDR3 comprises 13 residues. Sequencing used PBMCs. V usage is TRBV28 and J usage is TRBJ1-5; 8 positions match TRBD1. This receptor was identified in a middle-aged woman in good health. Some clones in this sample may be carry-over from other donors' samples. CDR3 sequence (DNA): TGTGCCAGCAGTTTCAGGGGGCGCCAGCCCCAGCATTTT. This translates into CASSFRGRQPQHF.